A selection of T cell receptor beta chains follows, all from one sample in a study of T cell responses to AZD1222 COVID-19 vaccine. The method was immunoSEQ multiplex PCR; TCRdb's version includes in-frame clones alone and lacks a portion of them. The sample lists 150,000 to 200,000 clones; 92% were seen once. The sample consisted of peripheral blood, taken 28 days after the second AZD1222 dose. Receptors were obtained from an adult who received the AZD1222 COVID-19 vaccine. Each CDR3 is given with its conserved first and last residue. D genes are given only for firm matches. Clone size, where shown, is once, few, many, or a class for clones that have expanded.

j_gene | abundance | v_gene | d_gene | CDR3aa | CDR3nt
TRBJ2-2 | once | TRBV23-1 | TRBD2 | CASSPRLADANTGELFF | TGCGCCAGCAGTCCGAGGCTAGCGGACGCGAACACCGGGGAGCTGTTTTTT
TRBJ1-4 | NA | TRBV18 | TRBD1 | CASSLGTGERLFF | TGTGCCAGCTCCCTTGGGACAGGTGAAAGACTGTTTTTT
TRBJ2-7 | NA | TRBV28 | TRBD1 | CASSLLVGGQGTYEQYF | TGTGCCAGCAGTTTATTGGTTGGAGGACAGGGGACATACGAGCAGTACTTC
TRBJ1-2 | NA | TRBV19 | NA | CASMRQNYYGYTF | TGTGCCAGTATGAGGCAGAACTACTATGGCTACACCTTC
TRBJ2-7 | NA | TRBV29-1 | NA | CSVVLHYEQYF | TGCAGCGTTGTTCTACACTACGAGCAGTACTTC
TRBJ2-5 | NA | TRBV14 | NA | CASSQSRGTRGTQYF | TGTGCCAGCAGCCAATCACGAGGTACCCGGGGGACCCAGTACTTC
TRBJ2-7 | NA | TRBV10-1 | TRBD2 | CASSPTLTSGPDGQYF | TGCGCCAGCAGCCCAACCCTCACTAGCGGTCCTGACGGGCAGTACTTC
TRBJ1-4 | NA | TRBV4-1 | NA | CASSHFGPLEKLFF | TGCGCCAGCAGCCATTTTGGCCCGCTAGAAAAACTGTTTTTT
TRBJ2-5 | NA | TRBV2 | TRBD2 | CASSDRGLAGGIQETQYF | TGTGCCAGCAGTGACAGGGGACTTGCGGGGGGAATCCAAGAGACCCAGTACTTC
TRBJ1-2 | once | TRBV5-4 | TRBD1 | CASRPQGAPDGYTF | TGTGCCAGCAGACCCCAGGGGGCGCCGGATGGCTACACCTTC